The sample holds a few counts of the clone carrying this T cell receptor beta chain. The data originate from a study of blood T cell repertoires in COVID-19. About the study: Acute-phase and convalescent COVID-19 samples originated in the United States, Italy and Spain. T cells, B-cell-depleted T cells, or PBMCs supplied cDNA or gDNA.

Here immunoSEQ multiplex PCR was the method, and the copy in TCRdb shows in-frame clones only, minus some. Of almost 35,000 clones listed, 80% are singletons. The origin of this receptor is a man aged 80 or over with acute or convalescent COVID-19. The sample was peripheral blood.

The CDR3: CASSQDPWTSGSLNEQYF. In nucleotides, the CDR3 is TGCGCCAGCAGCCAAGATCCCTGGACTAGCGGGAGTCTTAACGAGCAGTACTTC. This chain links TRBV4-1 with TRBJ2-7; 13 bases are a match to TRBD2. The CDR3 is made up of 18 amino acids. Germline CDR1 and CDR2: MGHRA and YSYEKL. Trimming removed 0 bases from V and 5 bases from J; junction bases left unmatched: 10.